The clone carrying this T cell receptor (beta chain) was seen a few times. Its cognate antigen is unknown. Trimming shortened V by 0 bases and J by 6 bases, and 10 bases separated the two germline ends. The CDR3 sequence is 13 residues long. Germline CDR1 SQVTM, CDR2 ANQGSEA. This sample is part of a study of T-cell memory formation after mild COVID-19. TCRdb re-called the 5' RACE reads through MiXCR, storing one row per CDR3 protein. The repertoire has about 140,000 distinct CDR3 sequences, more than 13% of them found once; the top ten carry roughly 28%. Study conclusions and caveats: Clones that got smaller from day 15 to 85 had even CD4/CD8, while clones growing later tipped toward CD4+. CD4+ contracting clones were mainly CM and EM; CD8+ ones, EMRA.

This TCR came from an adult woman who had mild COVID-19 (a few samples of this study predate the infection). Cell type and time point are not known. The sequencing input was PBMCs or a T cell subset sorted from them (not recorded which). The chain links TRBV29-1 to TRBJ2-3; D might be TRBD1 or TRBD2, each matching 5 bases. The CDR3 DNA reads TGCAGCGTTGAAGATTTCGAGGGGGATACGCAGTATTTT. Its protein is CSVEDFEGDTQYF.